The rows below give T cell receptor beta chains drawn from one sample of a study of neurological immune-mediated disorders. TCRdb redid the calling of the 5' RACE reads with MiXCR, one entry per CDR3 protein. Here the sample spans some 95,000 distinct CDR3 sequences, 3.5% to 4% being singletons. Sequencing input: PBMCs. The receptors originated from a woman under 30 with multiple sclerosis. Each CDR3 is given without its conserved first and last residue.

V gene: TRBV28; J gene: TRBJ2-7; CDR3 protein: ASLERGTYEQY
V gene: TRBV5-1; J gene: TRBJ1-2; CDR3 protein: ASSIGTGSGYT
V gene: TRBV11-2; J gene: TRBJ2-1; CDR3 protein: ASSLGVRDRVNEQF
V gene: TRBV18; J gene: TRBJ1-6; CDR3 protein: ANSHERDPLH
V gene: TRBV4-2; J gene: TRBJ2-1; CDR3 protein: ASSQDRLREQF
V gene: TRBV20-1; J gene: TRBJ2-3; CDR3 protein: SANRGSGSTDTQY
V gene: TRBV12-3/TRBV12-4; J gene: TRBJ2-3; CDR3 protein: ASSFKGGGAQY
V gene: TRBV29-1; J gene: TRBJ1-4; CDR3 protein: SVESPGTGNEKLF
V gene: TRBV5-5; J gene: TRBJ2-2; CDR3 protein: ASSLLGSGELF
V gene: TRBV30; J gene: TRBJ2-2; CDR3 protein: AWSVPPLTGELF
V gene: TRBV7-9; J gene: TRBJ1-1; CDR3 protein: ASLTTGRWNTEAF
V gene: TRBV5-1; J gene: TRBJ2-3; CDR3 protein: ASSLVAQGSTNTQY
V gene: TRBV5-1; J gene: TRBJ2-2; CDR3 protein: ASSLALGQPIGPNTGELF
V gene: TRBV20-1; J gene: TRBJ2-4; CDR3 protein: SARDEEAAKNIQY
V gene: TRBV7-7; J gene: TRBJ2-1; CDR3 protein: ASSLGLAGSDEQF
V gene: TRBV12-3/TRBV12-4; J gene: TRBJ2-7; CDR3 protein: ATARGLQSYEQY
V gene: TRBV20-1; J gene: TRBJ2-1; CDR3 protein: SARSGPYNEQF
V gene: TRBV7-8; J gene: TRBJ1-1; CDR3 protein: ASSSRGLVNTEAF
V gene: TRBV18; J gene: TRBJ1-1; CDR3 protein: ASSGGQGARLVTEAF
V gene: TRBV6-9; J gene: TRBJ2-5; CDR3 protein: ASSPPSGETQY
V gene: TRBV5-1; J gene: TRBJ1-4; CDR3 protein: ASSLGLRGFEKLF
V gene: TRBV18; J gene: TRBJ2-4; CDR3 protein: ASSPTGTSGAENIQY
V gene: TRBV12-3/TRBV12-4; J gene: TRBJ1-1; CDR3 protein: ASIIPGDTEAF
V gene: TRBV20-1; J gene: TRBJ2-3; CDR3 protein: SAQTRSASDTQY
V gene: TRBV27; J gene: TRBJ1-4; CDR3 protein: ASSRRGSPNEKLF
V gene: TRBV5-1; J gene: TRBJ2-7; CDR3 protein: ASSYGTGDEQY
V gene: TRBV6-5; J gene: TRBJ2-7; CDR3 protein: ASSYSLAASYEQY
V gene: TRBV3-1; J gene: TRBJ2-3; CDR3 protein: ASSQVLASDTQY
V gene: TRBV4-3; J gene: TRBJ2-7; CDR3 protein: ASSQDVRGHSYEQY
V gene: TRBV7-8; J gene: TRBJ1-4; CDR3 protein: ASSSGRGGNEKLF
V gene: TRBV7-8; J gene: TRBJ2-1; CDR3 protein: ASSLVRSSGNEQF
V gene: TRBV14; J gene: TRBJ2-7; CDR3 protein: ASSAGTRYEQY
V gene: TRBV3-1; J gene: TRBJ1-1; CDR3 protein: ASSQADRGLNTEAF
V gene: TRBV20-1; J gene: TRBJ1-5; CDR3 protein: SAPSSGKKLNQPQH
V gene: TRBV11-2; J gene: TRBJ2-1; CDR3 protein: ASSLGARGNEQF
V gene: TRBV5-1; J gene: TRBJ1-1; CDR3 protein: ASSLEGMNTEAF
V gene: TRBV6-2/TRBV6-3; J gene: TRBJ2-7; CDR3 protein: ASSFGPYEQY
V gene: TRBV7-2; J gene: TRBJ1-5; CDR3 protein: ASSAAAGGQPQH
V gene: TRBV20-1; J gene: TRBJ2-3; CDR3 protein: SARDPAGTGRTDTQY
V gene: TRBV5-1; J gene: TRBJ2-7; CDR3 protein: ASSTHYEQY
V gene: TRBV7-2; J gene: TRBJ1-1; CDR3 protein: ASSLEEVRAF
V gene: TRBV5-1; J gene: TRBJ2-3; CDR3 protein: ASSLAWGEGDTQY
V gene: TRBV11-2; J gene: TRBJ2-1; CDR3 protein: ASSLGPGAYNEQF